This TCR beta chain was observed in a study of T-cell memory formation after mild COVID-19. CDR3 length equals 13 residues. Trimming pared 8 bases from V and 0 bases from J, leaving 10 bases between. CDR1 is SQVTM, CDR2 ANQGSEA, per germline. A few counts support this clonotype. TCRdb itself ran the 5' RACE reads through MiXCR, one entry per CDR3 protein. Seen here are about 320,000 distinct CDR3 sequences, around 15% observed once, and the top ten hold around a fifth. Sequenced sample: PBMCs or a T cell subset sorted from them (not recorded which). The rearrangement links TRBV29-1 to TRBJ1-4; D remains unclear. This TCR was recovered from a young man who had mild COVID-19 (a few samples of this study predate the infection). Cell type and time point are not known. The CDR3 is CSPTMATNEKLFF. The CDR3 DNA reads as TGCAGCCCGACGATGGCAACTAATGAAAAACTGTTTTTT.